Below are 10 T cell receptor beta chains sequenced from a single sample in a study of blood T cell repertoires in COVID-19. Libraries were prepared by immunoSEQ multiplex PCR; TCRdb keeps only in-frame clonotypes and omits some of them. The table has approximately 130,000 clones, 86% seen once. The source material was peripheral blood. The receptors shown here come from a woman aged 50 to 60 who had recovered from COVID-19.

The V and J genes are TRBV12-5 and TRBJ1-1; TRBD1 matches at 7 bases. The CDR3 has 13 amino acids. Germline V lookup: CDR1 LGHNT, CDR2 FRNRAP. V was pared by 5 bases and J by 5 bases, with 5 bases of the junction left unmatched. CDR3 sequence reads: CASGPQTGTEAFF. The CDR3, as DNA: TGTGCTAGTGGTCCTCAGACAGGGACTGAAGCTTTCTTT.

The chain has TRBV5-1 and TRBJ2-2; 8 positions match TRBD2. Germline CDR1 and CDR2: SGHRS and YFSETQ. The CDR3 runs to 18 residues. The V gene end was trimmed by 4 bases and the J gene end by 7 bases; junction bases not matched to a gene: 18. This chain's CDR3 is CASSPVEGSGIYGGELFF. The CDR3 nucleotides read TGCGCCAGCAGCCCCGTTGAAGGTAGCGGGATTTATGGCGGGGAGCTGTTTTTT. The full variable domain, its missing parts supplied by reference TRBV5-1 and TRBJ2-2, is KAGVTQTPRYLIKTRGQQVTLSCSPISGHRSVSWYQQTPGQGLQFLFEYFSETQRNKGNFPGRFSGRQFSNSRSEMNVSTLELGDSALYLCASSPVEGSGIYGGELFFGEGSRLTVL.

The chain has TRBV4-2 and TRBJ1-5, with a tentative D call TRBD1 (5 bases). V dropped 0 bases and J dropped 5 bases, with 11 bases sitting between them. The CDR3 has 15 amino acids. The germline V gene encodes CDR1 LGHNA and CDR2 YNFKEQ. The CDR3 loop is CASSQDGTRDQPQHF. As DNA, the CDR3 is TGTGCCAGCAGCCAAGATGGGACTAGGGATCAGCCCCAGCATTTT.

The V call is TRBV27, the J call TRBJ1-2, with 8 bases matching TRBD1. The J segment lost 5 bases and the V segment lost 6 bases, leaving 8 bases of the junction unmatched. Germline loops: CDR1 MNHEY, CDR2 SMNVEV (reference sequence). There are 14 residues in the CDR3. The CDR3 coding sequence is TGTGCCAGCAGCCCTCCAGGGGGCGTATATGGCTACACCTTC. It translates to CASSPPGGVYGYTF.

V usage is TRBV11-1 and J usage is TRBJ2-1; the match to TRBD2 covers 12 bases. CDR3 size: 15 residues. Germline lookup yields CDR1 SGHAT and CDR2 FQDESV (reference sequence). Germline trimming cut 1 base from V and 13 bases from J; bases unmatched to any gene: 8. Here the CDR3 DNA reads TGTGCCAGCAGCTTAGGTCCTAGCGGGGGGGCTAAACAGTTCTTC. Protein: CASSLGPSGGAKQFF.

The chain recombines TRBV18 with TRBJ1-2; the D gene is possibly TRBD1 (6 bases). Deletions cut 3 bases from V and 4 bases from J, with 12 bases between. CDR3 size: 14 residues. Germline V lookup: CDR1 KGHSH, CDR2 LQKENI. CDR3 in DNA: TGTGCCAGCTCACCGCCGACAGGATCCTATGGCTACACCTTC. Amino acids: CASSPPTGSYGYTF.

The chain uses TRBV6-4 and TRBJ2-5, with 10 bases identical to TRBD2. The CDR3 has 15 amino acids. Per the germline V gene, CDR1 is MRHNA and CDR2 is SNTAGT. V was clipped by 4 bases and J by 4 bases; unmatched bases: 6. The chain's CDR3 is CASSASGGAGETQYF. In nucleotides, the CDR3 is TGTGCCAGCAGTGCCAGCGGGGGGGCCGGAGAGACCCAGTACTTC.

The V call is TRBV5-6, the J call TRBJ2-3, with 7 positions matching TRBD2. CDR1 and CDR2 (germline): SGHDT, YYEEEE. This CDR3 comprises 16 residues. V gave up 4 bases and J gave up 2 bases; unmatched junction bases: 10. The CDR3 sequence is CASSPPGLEITDTQYF. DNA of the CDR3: TGTGCCAGCAGCCCACCTGGACTAGAGATCACAGATACGCAGTATTTT.

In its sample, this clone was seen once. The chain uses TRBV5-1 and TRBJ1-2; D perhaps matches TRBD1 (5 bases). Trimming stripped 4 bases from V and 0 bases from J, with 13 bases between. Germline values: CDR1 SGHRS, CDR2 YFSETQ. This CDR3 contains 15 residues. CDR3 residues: CASSQGVPANYGYTF. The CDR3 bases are TGCGCCAGCAGCCAAGGGGTCCCAGCTAACTATGGCTACACCTTC. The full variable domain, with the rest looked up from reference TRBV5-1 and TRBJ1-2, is KAGVTQTPRYLIKTRGQQVTLSCSPISGHRSVSWYQQTPGQGLQFLFEYFSETQRNKGNFPGRFSGRQFSNSRSEMNVSTLELGDSALYLCASSQGVPANYGYTFGSGTRLTVV.

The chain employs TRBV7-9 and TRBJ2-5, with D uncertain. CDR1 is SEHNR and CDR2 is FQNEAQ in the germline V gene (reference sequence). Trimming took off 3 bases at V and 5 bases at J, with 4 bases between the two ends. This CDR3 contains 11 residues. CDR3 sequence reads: CASSFYETQYF. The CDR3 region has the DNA TGTGCCAGCAGCTTTTATGAGACCCAGTACTTC.